The 29 T cell receptor beta chains below all came from one sample that was sequenced in a study of blood T cell repertoires in COVID-19. Generated by immunoSEQ multiplex PCR, the TCRdb table keeps only in-frame clones and is missing some. In the table there are 130,000 to 150,000 clones, roughly 79% of which are singletons. The sequencing sample was made of peripheral blood. The receptors originated from a human donor with acute or convalescent COVID-19. The donor label of this sample is uncertain.

The chain recombines TRBV9 with TRBJ1-1, with D possibly matching TRBD1 (5 bases). Per the germline V gene, CDR1 is SGDLS and CDR2 is YYNGEE. The CDR3 is 15 amino acids. Trimming took off 0 bases at V and 5 bases at J, with 14 bases between the two ends. The chain's CDR3 is CASSVAPGGLTEAFF. The CDR3 coding sequence is TGTGCCAGCAGCGTAGCCCCCGGGGGGTTGACTGAAGCTTTCTTT.

V is TRBV27 and J is TRBJ2-7; D is undetermined. There are 11 residues in the CDR3. V was cut by 6 bases and J by 5 bases, with 8 bases left in between. The V gene's germline CDR1 is MNHEY and CDR2 SMNVEV (reference sequence). The CDR3, as DNA: TGTGCCAGCAGCCCTGGCAACGAGCAGTACTTC. Protein product: CASSPGNEQYF.

This chain connects TRBV7-6 to TRBJ1-5, with 8 nucleotides matching TRBD1. V dropped 1 base and J dropped 2; count of bases not matched to a gene: 1. The CDR3 covers 15 residues. Germline V gene sequence: CDR1 SGHVS, CDR2 FNYEAQ. CDR3 region: CASSLEDRGNQPQHF. CDR3 DNA: TGTGCCAGCAGCTTAGAGGACAGGGGCAATCAGCCCCAGCATTTT.

The gene calls are TRBV5-4 and TRBJ2-7; 10 bases map to TRBD1. Germline V lookup: CDR1 SGHNT, CDR2 YYREEE (reference sequence). J gave up 3 bases and V 4 bases, and 10 bases lay outside the gene matches. The CDR3 loop spans 16 amino acids. The CDR3 loop reads CASSRGGTGAGYEQYF. The DNA of the CDR3 is TGTGCCAGCAGCCGCGGCGGGACAGGGGCTGGCTACGAGCAGTACTTC.

This chain's CDR3 is CASNPGTGGVATNEKLFF. As DNA, the CDR3 is TGTGCCAGCAACCCCGGGACAGGGGGAGTTGCAACTAATGAAAAACTGTTTTTT. This chain joins TRBV4-2 and TRBJ1-4, with 11 bases aligning to TRBD1. The CDR3 sequence is 18 residues long. The trim removed 7 bases at V and 0 bases at J, leaving 10 bases unmatched. The V gene's germline CDR1 is LGHNA and CDR2 YNFKEQ.

In this sample, this clone turned up a few times. V is TRBV6-5 and J is TRBJ2-2; weak D call: TRBD2 (6 bases). The germline V gene encodes CDR1 MNHEY and CDR2 SVGAGI. The germline V and J ends were trimmed by 2 bases and 4 bases, with 11 bases remaining between them. The CDR3 has 15 amino acids. In nucleotides, the CDR3 is TGTGCCAGCAGTTACCGACTAGGCAGCACCGGGGAGCTGTTTTTT. Protein: CASSYRLGSTGELFF.

The chain has TRBV13 and TRBJ1-5; no firm D call. The V and J ends lost 5 bases and 2 bases respectively, with 19 bases between them. This CDR3 has 17 amino acids. Germline CDR1 reads PRHDT; CDR2 reads FYEKMQ (reference sequence). The DNA for the CDR3 is TGTGCCAGCAGCATACGCACCGGGGTTGGACGCAATCAGCCCCAGCATTTT. Residues: CASSIRTGVGRNQPQHF.

The DNA for the CDR3 is TGTGCCAGCAGCCCATCCGGGACAGGGAGCCAGCCCCAGCATTTT. It translates to CASSPSGTGSQPQHF. The chain carries TRBV7-9 and TRBJ1-5; 9 bases are shared with TRBD1. This CDR3 has 15 residues. Per germline, CDR1 SEHNR and CDR2 FQNEAQ (reference sequence). Germline trimming cut 5 bases from V and 7 bases from J; bases unmatched to any gene: 9.

The rearrangement joins TRBV4-1 to TRBJ2-1; perhaps TRBD2 as D (5 bases). Germline loops: CDR1 MGHRA, CDR2 YSYEKL. The V end lost 1 base, the J end lost 5 bases, and 6 bases lay between the germline ends. The CDR3 is 13 residues long. In DNA form, the CDR3 reads TGCGCCAGCAGCCAAGTGGGAGACAATGAGCAGTTCTTC. The encoded protein is CASSQVGDNEQFF.

The CDR3: CASSVGTGTGLWEQYF. CDR3 DNA: TGTGCCAGCAGCGTAGGAACCGGGACAGGCCTCTGGGAGCAGTACTTC. The chain is built from TRBV9 and TRBJ2-7; 8 bases map to TRBD1. Germline V CDR1 and CDR2: SGDLS, YYNGEE. The CDR3 totals 16 residues. V dropped 0 bases and J dropped 7; count of bases not matched to a gene: 12.

The chain combines TRBV7-9 with TRBJ1-1; D possibly corresponds to TRBD1 (6 bases). Trimming cost V 6 bases and J 5 bases, with 13 bases left between them. This CDR3 spans 13 amino acids. Looked up from germline, CDR1 is SEHNR and CDR2 is FQNEAQ (reference sequence). CDR3 DNA: TGTGCCAGCAGTCTTACAGGGAATACTGAAGCTTTCTTT. Its translation is CASSLTGNTEAFF.

In the case of this clone: This CDR3 is also generated by other DNA sequences in the sample. This sequence joins TRBV19 and TRBJ1-5, with D uncertain. CDR1 is LNHDA, CDR2 SQIVND, per germline (reference sequence). The CDR3 is made up of 13 amino acids. Trimming removed 5 bases from V and 3 bases from J, with 8 bases in between. CDR3 nucleotide sequence: TGTGCCAGTAGTTGGAGAAACAATCAGCCCCAGCATTTT. This translates into CASSWRNNQPQHF. The variable domain in full, with the rest retrieved from reference TRBV19 and TRBJ1-5, is DGGITQSPKYLFRKEGQNVTLSCEQNLNHDAMYWYRQDPGQGLRLIYYSQIVNDFQKGDIAEGYSVSREKKESFPLTVTSAQKNPTAFYLCASSWRNNQPQHFGDGTRLSIL.

The J gene is TRBJ1-2, the V gene TRBV3-1 (or the pseudogene TRBV3-2); tentatively, D is TRBD1 (6 bases). This CDR3 region has 17 residues. Germline V lookup: CDR1 LGHDT, CDR2 YNNKEL (reference sequence). With 1 base removed from V and 4 bases from J, the gap between germline ends came to 19 bases. In DNA form, the CDR3 reads TGTGCCAGCAGCCAAGTTTACTTAGGGGGGGCCGGCTATGGCTACACCTTC. This encodes CASSQVYLGGAGYGYTF.

This clone occurred once. The genes are TRBV3-1 (or the pseudogene TRBV3-2) and TRBJ1-2; TRBD1 might be the D (5 bases). Per germline, CDR1 LGHDT and CDR2 YNNKEL (reference sequence). Trimming left V 3 bases short and J 2 bases short, with 13 bases between. The CDR3 sequence is 15 residues long. This CDR3 reads CASSHGGRGNYGYTF. The DNA for the CDR3 is TGTGCCAGCAGCCACGGGGGGAGAGGGAACTATGGCTACACCTTC.

CDR3 sequence: CASSQTPDNGYGYTF. CDR3 nucleotide sequence: TGTGCCAGCAGCCAAACCCCGGACAACGGGTATGGCTACACCTTC. V and J are TRBV3-1 (or the pseudogene TRBV3-2) and TRBJ1-2, with a weak D call TRBD1 (5 bases). V was clipped by 2 bases and J by 5 bases, with 15 bases between them. Per germline, CDR1 LGHDT and CDR2 YNNKEL (reference sequence). CDR3 length: 15 amino acids.

The V gene is TRBV7-9, the J gene TRBJ2-7, with 9 nucleotides matching TRBD1. From germline, CDR1 is SEHNR and CDR2 FQNEAQ (reference sequence). The CDR3 has 15 amino acids. The ends lost 5 bases at V and 4 bases at J; junction bases unmatched: 9. CDR3 protein: CASSTTGTGLYEQYF. Written as DNA, the CDR3 is TGTGCCAGCAGCACAACCGGGACAGGGTTATACGAGCAGTACTTC.

The chain's CDR3 is CAISVDYTGYTF. The CDR3 nucleotides read TGTGCCATCAGTGTTGACTACACCGGCTACACCTTC. J is TRBJ1-2 and V is TRBV10-3; D call uncertain. The germline V gene has CDR1 ENHRY and CDR2 SYGVKD. CDR3 length equals 12 residues. Trimming removed 4 bases from V and 8 bases from J, with 11 bases in between.

The J gene is TRBJ1-4, the V gene TRBV19, with D tentatively TRBD1 (5 bases). With 3 bases removed from V and 8 bases from J, the gap between germline ends came to 13 bases. CDR3 length: 14 residues. Germline CDR1 is LNHDA and CDR2 is SQIVND (reference sequence). The CDR3 DNA reads as TGTGCCAGTAGTATGGCGGGGGTGCAAGAAAAACTGTTTTTT. Its protein product is CASSMAGVQEKLFF.

This clone has more than one count but fewer than ten. The chain has TRBV11-2 and TRBJ2-7; 8 positions match TRBD1. Germline lookup yields CDR1 SGHAT and CDR2 FQNNGV. V was clipped by 4 bases and J by 2 bases; unmatched bases: 1. The CDR3 is 13 amino acids. The CDR3 nucleotides are TGTGCCAGCAGCTGGGACAGGACCTACGAGCAGTACTTC. This translates into CASSWDRTYEQYF.

The chain employs TRBV10-3 and TRBJ2-2; tentative D call: TRBD1 (6 bases). Trimming shortened V by 2 bases and J by 0 bases, and 7 bases separated the two germline ends. From germline, CDR1 is ENHRY and CDR2 SYGVKD. The CDR3 consists of 15 residues. Here the CDR3 DNA reads TGTGCCATCAGTGAGGACAGGCCGAACACCGGGGAGCTGTTTTTT. It codes for CAISEDRPNTGELFF.

This chain uses TRBV30 with TRBJ1-2; maybe TRBD1 (5 bases). V lost 0 bases to trimming and J lost 4 bases, with 9 bases between them. The CDR3 totals 13 residues. CDR1 and CDR2 (germline): GTSNPN, SVGIG (reference sequence). CDR3: CAWSVGEGYGYTF. DNA of the CDR3: TGTGCCTGGAGTGTGGGGGAGGGCTATGGCTACACCTTC.

As regards this clone: One base away lies a much larger clone, so this may be a sequencing read error. The V call is TRBV5-1, the J call TRBJ2-7; D might be TRBD1 (6 bases). Germline V CDR1 and CDR2: SGHRS, YFSETQ. The CDR3 is made up of 13 amino acids. The CDR3 here is CASSFTGSYEQCF. CDR3 coding DNA: TGCGCCAGCAGCTTCACAGGGAGCTACGAGCAGTGCTTC.

Sample share makes this clone medium-sized. The CDR3 sequence is CASSAQGPQHF. CDR3 in DNA: TGTGCCAGTAGTGCTCAGGGGCCCCAGCATTTT. This chain links TRBV19 with TRBJ1-5; D perhaps matches TRBD1 (5 bases). Germline loops: CDR1 LNHDA, CDR2 SQIVND (reference sequence). This CDR3 is 11 amino acids long. V was clipped by 5 bases and J by 9 bases, with 8 bases between them.

The CDR3 bases are TGTGCCTGGAGTTGGAGGGGCGGCAATCAGCCCCAGCATTTT. Encoded protein: CAWSWRGGNQPQHF. J is TRBJ1-5 and V is TRBV30, with D possibly TRBD1 on 5 matching bases. The CDR3 totals 14 residues. V lost 2 bases, J lost 2 bases, and 10 bases lay in between. Per germline, CDR1 GTSNPN and CDR2 SVGIG (reference sequence).

The CDR3 here is CASSQGHTQYF. The CDR3 DNA reads as TGTGCCAGCAGCCAGGGCCATACGCAGTATTTT. The chain combines TRBV3-1 (or the pseudogene TRBV3-2) with TRBJ2-3; the D is unclear. The CDR3 sequence is 11 residues long. The V gene's germline CDR1 is LGHDT and CDR2 YNNKEL (reference sequence). V shed 3 bases and J shed 7 bases, with 5 bases lying between them.

The chain links TRBV5-1 to TRBJ2-3; a possible D gene is TRBD1 (6 bases). Between the trimmed V and J ends, which lost 4 bases and 2 bases, there was a span of 11 bases. The CDR3 is 14 residues long. Germline CDR1 SGHRS, CDR2 YFSETQ. The CDR3 region has the DNA TGCGCCAGCAGCGGAGGACAGACCACAGATACGCAGTATTTT. Translated, it gives CASSGGQTTDTQYF.

The rearrangement links TRBV11-2 to TRBJ1-2; 11 bases agree with TRBD1. V lost 6 bases and J lost 8; bases outside the gene matches: 23. This CDR3 has 19 amino acids. The germline CDR1 and CDR2 sequences are SGHAT and FQNNGV. This CDR3 reads CASSPWSGQGAHLRRGYTF. CDR3 coding DNA: TGTGCCAGCAGTCCTTGGTCAGGACAGGGGGCGCACCTACGGAGGGGCTACACCTTC.

This sequence joins TRBV29-1 and TRBJ1-1; D is undetermined. Germline V lookup: CDR1 SQVTM, CDR2 ANQGSEA. The length of the CDR3 is 10 residues. Trimming pared 6 bases from V and 0 bases from J, leaving 2 bases between. The CDR3 is CSVVNTEAFF. The CDR3 nucleotides are TGCAGCGTCGTGAACACTGAAGCTTTCTTT. The full variable domain, its missing parts supplied by reference TRBV29-1 and TRBJ1-1, is SAVISQKPSRDICQRGTSLTIQCQVDSQVTMMFWYRQQPGQSLTLIATANQGSEATYESGFVIDKFPISRPNLTFSTLTVSNMSPEDSSIYLCSVVNTEAFFGQGTRLTVV.

V usage is TRBV15 and J usage is TRBJ1-1, with 9 bases aligning to TRBD1. This CDR3 contains 17 residues. The germline V gene encodes CDR1 LNHNV and CDR2 YYDKDF (reference sequence). The V gene end was trimmed by 2 bases and the J gene end by 8 bases; junction bases not matched to a gene: 15. The CDR3 protein is CATSRFSGTGKYKEAFF. For the CDR3, the DNA is TGTGCCACCAGCAGATTCTCCGGGACAGGGAAGTATAAAGAAGCTTTCTTT.